The 6 T cell receptor beta chains presented below share a single source sample, sequenced in a study of T-cell reconstitution after alpha-beta-depleted transplantation in children. Unique molecular identifiers tagged the TCRbeta library. TCRdb fed the PCR reads into MiXCR, producing one record per CDR3 protein. The table has about 980,000 distinct CDR3 sequences, around 30% seen once. The starting material was PBMCs, mostly from graft donor cells, obtained 360 days after TCRalphabeta/CD19-depleted stem cell transplant. The receptors come from a boy under two years old who had a stem cell transplant for SCID, so the T cells may come from the graft donor.

The V gene is TRBV27, the J gene TRBJ2-6, with D perhaps TRBD2 (5 bases). This CDR3 has 17 residues. The V end was cut by 1 base, the J end by 0 bases, with 10 bases between. Germline values: CDR1 MNHEY, CDR2 SMNVEV (reference sequence). The CDR3 coding sequence is TGTGCCAGCAGTTTATGGGGAGCGACCTCTGGGGCCAACGTCCTGACTTTC. It encodes CASSLWGATSGANVLTF. Together with reference TRBV27 and TRBJ2-6, the CDR3 gives the full variable domain: EAQVTQNPRYLITVTGKKLTVTCSQNMNHEYMSWYRQDPGLGLRQIYYSMNVEVTDKGDVPEGYKVSRKEKRNFPLILESPSPNQTSLYFCASSLWGATSGANVLTFGAGSRLTVL.

This clonotype has more than one count but fewer than ten. The chain is built from TRBV5-6 and TRBJ2-1; D gene unclear. V lost 2 bases to trimming and J lost 2 bases, with 11 bases between them. CDR1 and CDR2 (germline): SGHDT, YYEEEE. CDR3 length equals 15 residues. CDR3 DNA: TGTGCCAGCAGCTTTCCCGGGTTAACCTACAATGAGCAGTTCTTC. As protein: CASSFPGLTYNEQFF.

This chain uses TRBV12-3 or TRBV12-4 with TRBJ2-3; maybe TRBD1 (5 bases). There are 16 residues in the CDR3. Between the trimmed V and J ends, which lost 5 bases and 0 bases, there was a span of 15 bases. In DNA form, the CDR3 reads TGTGCCAGCAGTGCTCTCGGACAATTTAGCACAGATACGCAGTATTTT. Translation gives CASSALGQFSTDTQYF.

This clonotype came up a few times. The J gene is TRBJ2-3, the V gene TRBV20-1; unclear D gene. Germline V CDR1 and CDR2: DFQATT, SNEGSKA (reference sequence). Trimming pared 3 bases from V and 0 bases from J, leaving 10 bases between. The CDR3 length is 14 residues. The CDR3 spells CSASRLSSTDTQYF. The CDR3 DNA follows: TGCAGTGCTAGTAGGCTATCTAGCACAGATACGCAGTATTTT.

The V and J genes are TRBV20-1 and TRBJ2-5, with D perhaps being TRBD1 or TRBD2 (5 bases each). The CDR3 consists of 15 residues. The germline CDR1 and CDR2 sequences are DFQATT and SNEGSKA (reference sequence). Between the trimmed V and J ends, which lost 0 bases and 1 base, there was a span of 12 bases. CDR3 sequence (DNA): TGCAGTGCTAGAGATTTGTCGAGGGGCCAAGAGACCCAGTACTTC. This gives the protein CSARDLSRGQETQYF.

V gene TRBV3-1 combines with J gene TRBJ2-5, with a weak D call TRBD1 (6 bases). Germline V lookup: CDR1 LGHDT, CDR2 YNNKEL (reference sequence). V lost 4 bases, J lost 4 bases, and 10 bases lay in between. The CDR3 sequence is 13 residues long. The CDR3 loop reads CASSLDSAETQYF. CDR3 in DNA: TGTGCCAGCAGCCTGGACAGCGCAGAGACCCAGTACTTC.